Below are 23 T cell receptor beta chains sequenced from a single sample in a study of metastatic and nonmetastatic thyroid tumors. TCRdb reprocessed the PCR reads via MiXCR. Among 75,000 to 100,000 clones listed, roughly 13% were seen once. Until they underwent thyroid surgery, no patient had received any treatment. Specimen: blood. Receptors originate from a female donor with papillary thyroid cancer or a benign thyroid nodule (not recorded which). Some clones in this sample may be carry-over from other donors' samples.

In its sample, this clone was seen many times. The chain couples TRBV15 to TRBJ1-5; maybe TRBD1 (5 bases). V was clipped by 0 bases and J by 0 bases, with 6 bases between them. Germline V gene sequence: CDR1 LNHNV, CDR2 YYDKDF (reference sequence). CDR3 length: 15 residues. The CDR3 sequence: CATSRDRVSNQPQHF. Written as DNA, the CDR3 is TGTGCCACCAGCAGAGACAGGGTTAGCAATCAGCCCCAGCATTTT.

This clone was observed at least ten times. V gene TRBV11-3 combines with J gene TRBJ1-2, with a possible D match to TRBD1 (5 bases). V lost 1 base and J 3 bases, leaving 18 bases between the germline ends. Germline CDR1 SGHNT, CDR2 YENEEA. This CDR3 has 17 residues. The CDR3 spells CASSLVGLGTIDYGYTF. The CDR3 DNA reads as TGTGCCAGCAGCTTAGTGGGTTTGGGGACGATAGACTATGGCTACACCTTC.

Comments on this clone: Other nucleotide sequences from this sample produce the same CDR3. The J gene is TRBJ2-4, the V gene TRBV7-2; 7 nucleotides line up with TRBD1. This CDR3 contains 17 residues. With 5 bases clipped from V and 4 bases from J, the junction kept 14 bases outside the gene matches. Per the germline V gene, CDR1 is SGHTA and CDR2 is FQGNSA. The CDR3 bases are TGTGCCAGCAGCCCTCGGACAGGCACCACTCAAAAAAACATTCAGTACTTC. It encodes CASSPRTGTTQKNIQYF. Using reference TRBV7-2 and TRBJ2-4 for the parts outside the CDR3, the full variable domain is GAGVSQSPSNKVTEKGKDVELRCDPISGHTALYWYRQSLGQGLEFLIYFQGNSAPDKSGLPSDRFSAERTGGSVSTLTIQRTQQEDSAVYLCASSPRTGTTQKNIQYFGAGTRLSVL.

In regard to this clone: A much larger clone lies one base from this, so it may be a read error. This same CDR3 is encoded by further DNA sequences in the sample. The gene calls are TRBV20-1 and TRBJ1-2; TRBD1 matches 7 bases. Germline-derived CDR1 and CDR2 are DFQATT and SNEGSKA (reference sequence). The CDR3 totals 12 residues. The CDR3 protein is CSAAQGFYGHTF. The CDR3 nucleotides read TGCAGTGCAGCACAGGGGTTCTATGGCCACACATTC.

Ten or more counts support this clone. The V and J genes are TRBV5-6 and TRBJ2-7, with D tentatively TRBD1 (6 bases). CDR1 is SGHDT, CDR2 YYEEEE, per germline. V was shortened by 0 bases and J by 4 bases, with 20 bases between the two germline ends. This CDR3 spans 17 amino acids. CDR3 region: CASSLGTAPLVIYEQYF. The CDR3 coding sequence is TGTGCCAGCAGCTTGGGGACAGCTCCTCTCGTCATATACGAGCAGTACTTC. Looking up the rest from reference TRBV5-6 and TRBJ2-7 gives the full variable domain: DAGVTQSPTHLIKTRGQQVTLRCSPKSGHDTVSWYQQALGQGPQFIFQYYEEEERQRGNFPDRFSGHQFPNYSSELNVNALLLGDSALYLCASSLGTAPLVIYEQYFGPGTRLTVT.

At least ten counts were recorded for this clone. The J gene is TRBJ2-7, the V gene TRBV20-1, with 15 bases lining up with TRBD2. The trim removed 4 bases at V and 6 bases at J, leaving 10 bases unmatched. The CDR3 extends over 16 amino acids. The germline CDR1 and CDR2 sequences are DFQATT and SNEGSKA (reference sequence). The CDR3 spells CSATRGTSGRLSEQYF. The CDR3 nucleotides are TGCAGTGCTACCCGCGGGACTAGCGGGAGGCTTTCCGAGCAGTACTTC.

In this sample, this clone turned up many times. The rearrangement joins TRBV9 to TRBJ2-1; D remains ambiguous. The V end was cut by 5 bases, the J end by 6 bases, with 9 bases between. From germline, CDR1 is SGDLS and CDR2 YYNGEE. The CDR3 extends over 12 amino acids. CDR3 coding DNA: TGTGCCAGCAGTGCAACTGGCAATGAGCAGTTCTTC. This encodes CASSATGNEQFF.

The chain uses TRBV5-1 and TRBJ1-5; no reliable D call. Trimming stripped 3 bases from V and 4 bases from J, with 11 bases between. This CDR3 is 14 amino acids long. Per germline, CDR1 SGHRS and CDR2 YFSETQ. CDR3 bases: TGCGCCAGCAGCTGGGATATCCTAAATCAGCCCCAGCATTTT. Its translation: CASSWDILNQPQHF.

This clone was seen ten or more times. V is TRBV27 and J is TRBJ2-7, with D possibly TRBD2 on 5 matching bases. V was trimmed by 3 bases and J by 12 bases, leaving 12 bases between them. This CDR3 region has 11 residues. Germline CDR1 reads MNHEY; CDR2 reads SMNVEV (reference sequence). CDR3 sequence reads: CASSFGGNLYF. CDR3 nucleotide sequence: TGTGCCAGCAGTTTCGGAGGAAATCTGTACTTC.

Notes on this clone: A clone one base away is much larger, so this may be a read error. The CDR3 protein is CASRDTGSTYTQYF. For the CDR3, the DNA is TGTGCCAGCAGAGATACGGGGAGCACATATACGCAGTATTTT. The V gene is TRBV5-5, the J gene TRBJ2-3, with a weak D call TRBD2 (5 bases). CDR1 SGHKS and CDR2 YYEKEE come from the germline V gene (reference sequence). The CDR3 spans 14 residues.

This clone appeared a few times. The V gene is TRBV28, the J gene TRBJ1-1, with a possible D match to TRBD1 (5 bases). Germline CDR1 and CDR2: MDHEN and SYDVKM. The V and J ends lost 7 bases and 3 bases respectively, with 15 bases between them. CDR3 length equals 14 residues. DNA of the CDR3: TGTGCCAGCACCGGGGCAGGGACGTACACTGAAGCTTTCTTT. This encodes CASTGAGTYTEAFF.

This clone has a single count. The chain links TRBV20-1 to TRBJ2-1, with D tentatively TRBD2 (5 bases). The germline CDR1 and CDR2 sequences are DFQATT and SNEGSKA (reference sequence). The V end lost 5 bases, the J end lost 2 bases, and 13 bases lay between the germline ends. This CDR3 spans 14 amino acids. CDR3 nucleotide sequence: TGCAGTGCTTCCCCGATGGGAGCCTACAATGAGCAGTTCTTC. Amino acids: CSASPMGAYNEQFF.

This clone has a count of ten or more. The CDR3 loop reads CASSARQIMNTEAFF. CDR3 nucleotides: TGCGCCAGCAGCGCAAGACAGATTATGAACACTGAAGCTTTCTTT. The chain carries TRBV5-1 and TRBJ1-1, with D possibly TRBD1 on 5 matching bases. The CDR3 is made up of 15 amino acids. V was cut by 4 bases and J by 0 bases, with 13 bases left in between. Per germline, CDR1 SGHRS and CDR2 YFSETQ.

This clone was seen at least ten times. The rearrangement links TRBV4-2 to TRBJ1-6; no clear D gene. CDR3 length equals 15 residues. Trimming removed 0 bases from V and 9 bases from J, with 12 bases in between. Germline lookup yields CDR1 LGHNA and CDR2 YNFKEQ. The CDR3 nucleotides read TGTGCCAGCAGCCAAGATCGCGGGGATACTTCACCCCTCCACTTT. It yields the protein CASSQDRGDTSPLHF.

This clone has ten or more counts. J is TRBJ2-1 and V is TRBV5-4, with TRBD2 matching 9 bases. Trimming took 3 bases from V and 0 from J; bases not matched to a gene: 10. The CDR3 is 18 amino acids. The germline CDR1 and CDR2 sequences are SGHNT and YYREEE (reference sequence). DNA for the CDR3: TGTGCCAGCAGCTACAGACTAGCGGCTTTGAGCTCCTACAATGAGCAGTTCTTC. The encoded protein is CASSYRLAALSSYNEQFF.

This clone was counted many times. The chain uses TRBV5-6 and TRBJ2-1; unclear D gene. Trimming took 2 bases from V and 4 from J, leaving 4 bases between them. Per germline, CDR1 SGHDT and CDR2 YYEEEE. The CDR3 loop spans 12 amino acids. CDR3 loop: CASSFRYNEQFF. CDR3 nucleotide sequence: TGTGCCAGCAGCTTCAGGTACAATGAGCAGTTCTTC. The variable domain in full, completed from reference TRBV5-6 and TRBJ2-1, reads DAGVTQSPTHLIKTRGQQVTLRCSPKSGHDTVSWYQQALGQGPQFIFQYYEEEERQRGNFPDRFSGHQFPNYSSELNVNALLLGDSALYLCASSFRYNEQFFGPGTRLTVL.

There are many counts of this clone. The chain links TRBV20-1 to TRBJ1-2; D unclear. The CDR3 extends over 13 amino acids. Germline V gene lookup returns CDR1 DFQATT and CDR2 SNEGSKA (reference sequence). V was shortened by 5 bases and J by 4 bases, with 14 bases between the two germline ends. In DNA, the CDR3 is TGCAGTGCTCGTCCGGGGATAGGCTATGGCTACACCTTC. Its protein product is CSARPGIGYGYTF.

This clone was recorded many times. The chain carries TRBV19 and TRBJ2-5; D uncertain. CDR3 length: 12 residues. V gave up 4 bases and J gave up 0 bases, with 3 bases separating them. Germline V gene data show CDR1 as LNHDA and CDR2 as SQIVND (reference sequence). CDR3 sequence (DNA): TGTGCCAGTAGTAGGGACCAAGAGACCCAGTACTTC. Its protein product is CASSRDQETQYF.

To note about this clone: A much larger clone differs from this one at a single base, so this may be a read error. The chain couples TRBV18 to TRBJ2-3, with D possibly matching TRBD2 (6 bases). There are 15 residues in the CDR3. Germline V gives CDR1 KGHSH, CDR2 LQKENI. The CDR3: CVSSLGGIGTDTQYF. CDR3 in DNA: TGTGTCAGCTCACTCGGGGGTATAGGCACAGATACGCAGTATTTT.

This clone occurred many times. V gene TRBV18 combines with J gene TRBJ2-3, with 7 bases lining up with TRBD1. Germline loops: CDR1 KGHSH, CDR2 LQKENI. Losses at the gene ends were 1 base for V and 4 bases for J; bases not matched to a gene: 2. This CDR3 spans 14 amino acids. The CDR3: CASSPQGAADTQYF. CDR3 nucleotide sequence: TGTGCCAGCTCACCACAGGGGGCGGCAGATACGCAGTATTTT. The full variable domain, completed using reference TRBV18 and TRBJ2-3, is NAGVMQNPRHLVRRRGQEARLRCSPMKGHSHVYWYRQLPEEGLKFMVYLQKENIIDESGMPKERFSAEFPKEGPSILRIQQVVRGDSAAYFCASSPQGAADTQYFGPGTRLTVL.

This clone was recorded at least ten times. The rearrangement uses TRBV11-2 and TRBJ2-7, with 7 bases lining up with TRBD1. The CDR3 is 15 amino acids. CDR1 is SGHAT, CDR2 FQNNGV, per germline. V shed 3 bases, J shed 1 base, and the junction held 6 bases outside the gene matches. CDR3 bases: TGTGCCAGCAGCTTGAGACAGGGACCTTCCTACGAGCAGTACTTC. Translating gives CASSLRQGPSYEQYF.

At least ten counts were recorded for this clone. The chain joins TRBV2 to TRBJ2-7; D remains ambiguous. The ends were cut back, 7 bases at V and 1 base at J, with 5 bases in the middle. The CDR3 is 11 residues long. Germline lookup yields CDR1 SNHLY and CDR2 FYNNEI. CDR3 in amino acids: CASKVSYEQYF. In DNA, the CDR3 is TGTGCCAGCAAAGTATCCTACGAGCAGTACTTC.

This clone was seen at least ten times. The chain is built from TRBV4-1 and TRBJ1-5, with D possibly being TRBD1 (6 bases). CDR3 size: 13 residues. Trimming removed 6 bases from V and 7 bases from J, with 13 bases in between. CDR1 MGHRA and CDR2 YSYEKL come from the germline V gene. This chain's CDR3 is CASSRDTNQPQHF. Written as DNA, the CDR3 is TGCGCCAGCAGTCGGGACACCAACCAGCCCCAGCATTTT.